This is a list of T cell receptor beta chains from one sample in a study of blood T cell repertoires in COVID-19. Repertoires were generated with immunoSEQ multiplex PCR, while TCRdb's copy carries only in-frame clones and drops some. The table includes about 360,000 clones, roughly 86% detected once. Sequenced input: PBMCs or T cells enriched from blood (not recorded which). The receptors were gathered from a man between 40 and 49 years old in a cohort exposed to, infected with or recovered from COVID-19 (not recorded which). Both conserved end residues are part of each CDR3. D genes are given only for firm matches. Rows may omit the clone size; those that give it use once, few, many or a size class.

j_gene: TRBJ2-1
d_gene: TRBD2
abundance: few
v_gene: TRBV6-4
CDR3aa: CASSDSKVASGSGEQFF
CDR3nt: TGTGCCAGCAGTGACTCGAAAGTGGCTAGCGGGAGTGGTGAGCAGTTCTTC

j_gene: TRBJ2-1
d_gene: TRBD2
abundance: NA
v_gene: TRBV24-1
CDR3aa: CATSGVSLAGEEEQFF
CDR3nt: TGTGCCACCAGTGGAGTTAGTCTAGCGGGAGAGGAAGAGCAGTTCTTC

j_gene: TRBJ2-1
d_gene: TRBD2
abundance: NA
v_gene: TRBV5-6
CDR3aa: CASSYDGGSYEQFF
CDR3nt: TGTGCCAGCAGCTATGACGGGGGGAGCTATGAGCAGTTCTTC

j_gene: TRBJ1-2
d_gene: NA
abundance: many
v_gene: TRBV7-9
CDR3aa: CASSPQGYHGYTF
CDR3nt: TGTGCCAGCAGCCCCCAGGGCTACCATGGCTACACCTTC

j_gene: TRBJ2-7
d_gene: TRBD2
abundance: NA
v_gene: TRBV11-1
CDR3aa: CASSLGGAGGYEQYF
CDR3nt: TGTGCCAGCAGCTTGGGGGGTGCGGGAGGCTACGAGCAGTACTTC

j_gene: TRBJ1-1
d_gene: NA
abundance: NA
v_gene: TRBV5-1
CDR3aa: CASSLGAQTSNTEAFF
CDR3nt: TGCGCCAGCAGCTTGGGGGCACAGACATCGAACACTGAAGCTTTCTTT

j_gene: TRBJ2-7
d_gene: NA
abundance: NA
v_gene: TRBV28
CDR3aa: CASSLSVRGIYEQYF
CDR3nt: TGTGCCAGCAGTTTGTCTGTTAGGGGGATCTACGAGCAGTACTTC

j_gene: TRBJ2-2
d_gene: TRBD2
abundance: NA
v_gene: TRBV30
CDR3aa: CAWRLAGAISGELFF
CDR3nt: TGTGCCTGGAGGCTAGCGGGAGCGATCTCCGGGGAGCTGTTTTTT

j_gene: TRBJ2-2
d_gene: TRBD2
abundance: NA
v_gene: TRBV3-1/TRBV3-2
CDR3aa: CASSRRFTSATGELFF
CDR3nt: TGTGCCAGCAGCCGCCGTTTCACTAGCGCCACCGGGGAGCTGTTTTTT

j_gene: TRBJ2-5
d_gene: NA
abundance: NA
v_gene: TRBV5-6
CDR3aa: CASSLGRSYQETQYF
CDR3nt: TGTGCCAGCAGCTTAGGTCGGAGTTACCAAGAGACCCAGTACTTC

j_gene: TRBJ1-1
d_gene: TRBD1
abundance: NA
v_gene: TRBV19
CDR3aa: CASSNTGQAPNTEAFF
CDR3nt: TGTGCCAGTAGCAACACGGGACAGGCACCGAACACTGAAGCTTTCTTT

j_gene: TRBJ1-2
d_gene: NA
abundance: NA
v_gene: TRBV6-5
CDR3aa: CASSSFYGYTF
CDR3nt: TGTGCCAGCAGCTCCTTCTATGGCTACACCTTC

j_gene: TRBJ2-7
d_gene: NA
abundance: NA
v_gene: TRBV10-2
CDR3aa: CASSEQGRNEQYF
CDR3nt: TGCGCCAGCAGTGAGCAGGGGCGGAACGAGCAGTACTTC

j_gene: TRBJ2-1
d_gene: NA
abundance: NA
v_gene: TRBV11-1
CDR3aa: CASSLARWAGPYNEQFF
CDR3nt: TGTGCCAGCAGCTTAGCAAGGTGGGCCGGCCCCTACAATGAGCAGTTCTTC

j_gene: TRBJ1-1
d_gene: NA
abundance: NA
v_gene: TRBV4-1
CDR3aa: CASSLTVRDMAFF
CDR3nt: TGCGCCAGCAGCCTAACGGTCCGGGACATGGCTTTCTTT

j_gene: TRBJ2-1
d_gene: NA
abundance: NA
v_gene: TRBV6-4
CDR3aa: CASSVEGATYNEQFF
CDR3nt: TGTGCCAGCAGTGTTGAGGGTGCTACCTACAATGAGCAGTTCTTC

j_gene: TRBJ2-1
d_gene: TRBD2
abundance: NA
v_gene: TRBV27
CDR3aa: CASSFLAGNLEQFF
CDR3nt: TGTGCCAGCAGTTTCCTAGCGGGAAACCTTGAGCAGTTCTTC

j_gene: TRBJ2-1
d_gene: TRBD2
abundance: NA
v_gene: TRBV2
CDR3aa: CARRRETLNEQFF
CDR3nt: TGTGCCAGAAGGCGGGAGACCCTCAATGAGCAGTTCTTC

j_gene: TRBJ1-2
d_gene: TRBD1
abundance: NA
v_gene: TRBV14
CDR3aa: CASSVIGQAGANYGYTF
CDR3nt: TGTGCCAGCAGCGTAATCGGACAGGCTGGAGCTAACTATGGCTACACCTTC

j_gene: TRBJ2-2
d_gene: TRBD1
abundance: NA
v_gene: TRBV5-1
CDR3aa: CASSLGGGDTGELFF
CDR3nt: TGCGCCAGCAGCTTGGGAGGGGGCGACACCGGGGAGCTGTTTTTT

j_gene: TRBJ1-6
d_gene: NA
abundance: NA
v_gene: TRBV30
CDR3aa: CAWCGGAYNSPLHF
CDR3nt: TGTGCCTGGTGCGGGGGCGCCTATAATTCACCCCTCCACTTT

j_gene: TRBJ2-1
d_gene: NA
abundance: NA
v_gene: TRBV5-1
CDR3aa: CASSLGLVLLGEQFF
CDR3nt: TGCGCCAGCAGCTTGGGTCTAGTCCTTCTCGGTGAGCAGTTCTTC

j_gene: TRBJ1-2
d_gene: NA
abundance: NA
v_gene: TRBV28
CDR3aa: CASSFYIKAGGYTF
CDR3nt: TGTGCCAGCAGTTTTTACATTAAAGCGGGGGGCTACACCTTC

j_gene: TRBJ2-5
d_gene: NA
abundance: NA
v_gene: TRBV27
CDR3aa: CASSSQETQYF
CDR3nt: TGTGCCAGCAGTTCACAAGAGACCCAGTACTTC

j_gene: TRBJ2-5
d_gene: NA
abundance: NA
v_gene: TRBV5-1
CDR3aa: CASSSGQGGETQYF
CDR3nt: TGCGCCAGCAGCTCCGGACAGGGAGGGGAGACCCAGTACTTC

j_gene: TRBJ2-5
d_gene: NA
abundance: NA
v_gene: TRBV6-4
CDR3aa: CATNISAGRKETQYF
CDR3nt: TGTGCCACCAATATCTCGGCTGGGAGGAAAGAGACCCAGTACTTC

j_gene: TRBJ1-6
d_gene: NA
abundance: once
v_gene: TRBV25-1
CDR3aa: CASQGVSSYNSPLHF
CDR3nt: TGTGCCAGCCAGGGCGTAAGCTCCTATAATTCACCCCTCCACTTT

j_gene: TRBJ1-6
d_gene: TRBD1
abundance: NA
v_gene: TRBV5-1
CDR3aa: CASSSRTGGSGPSKSPLHF
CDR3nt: TGCGCCAGCAGCTCAAGGACAGGGGGCTCTGGACCGTCCAAATCACCCCTCCACTTT

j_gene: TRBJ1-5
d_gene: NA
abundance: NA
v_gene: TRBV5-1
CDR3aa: CASSLGAGEPQHF
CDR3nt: TGCGCCAGCAGCTTGGGGGCAGGGGAGCCCCAGCATTTT

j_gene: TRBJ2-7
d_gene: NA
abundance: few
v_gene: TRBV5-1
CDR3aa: CASSSGTSVYEQYF
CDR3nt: TGCGCCAGCAGTTCCGGGACATCAGTCTACGAGCAGTACTTC

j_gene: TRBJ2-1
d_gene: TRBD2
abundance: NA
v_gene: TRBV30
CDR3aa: CAWSASLADRFF
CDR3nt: TGTGCCTGGAGTGCATCCCTAGCGGATCGGTTCTTC

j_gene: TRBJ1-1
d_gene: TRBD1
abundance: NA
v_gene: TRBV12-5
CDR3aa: CASGLVQGAGTEAFF
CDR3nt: TGTGCTAGTGGTTTGGTCCAGGGGGCCGGGACTGAAGCTTTCTTT

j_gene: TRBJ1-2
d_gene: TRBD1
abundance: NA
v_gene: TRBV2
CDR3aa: CASRGQGAHGYTF
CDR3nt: TGTGCCAGCAGGGGACAGGGGGCGCACGGCTACACCTTC

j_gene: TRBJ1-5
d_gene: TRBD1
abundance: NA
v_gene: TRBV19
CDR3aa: CASGGQGAINQPQHF
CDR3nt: TGTGCCAGTGGCGGACAGGGGGCGATCAATCAGCCCCAGCATTTT

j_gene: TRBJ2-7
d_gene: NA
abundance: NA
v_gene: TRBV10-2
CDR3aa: CASFSQGTYEQYF
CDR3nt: TGCGCCAGCTTCTCGCAGGGTACCTACGAGCAGTACTTC

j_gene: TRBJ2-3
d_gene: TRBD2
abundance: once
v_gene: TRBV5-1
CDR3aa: CASSLGAGGTDTQYF
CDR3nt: TGCGCCAGCAGCTTAGGAGCGGGAGGAACAGATACGCAGTATTTT

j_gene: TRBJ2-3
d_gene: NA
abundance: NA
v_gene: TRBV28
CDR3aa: CASSFYEESTDTQYF
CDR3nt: TGTGCCAGCAGTTTTTACGAGGAAAGCACAGATACGCAGTATTTT

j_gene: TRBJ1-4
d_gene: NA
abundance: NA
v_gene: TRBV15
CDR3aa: CATSRDSAVLFF
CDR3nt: TGTGCCACCAGCAGAGATTCTGCAGTGTTGTTTTTT

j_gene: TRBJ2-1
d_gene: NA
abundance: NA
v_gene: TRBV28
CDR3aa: CASRHSKPQGSNEQFF
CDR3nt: TGTGCCAGCAGACATTCGAAACCCCAGGGAAGCAATGAGCAGTTCTTC